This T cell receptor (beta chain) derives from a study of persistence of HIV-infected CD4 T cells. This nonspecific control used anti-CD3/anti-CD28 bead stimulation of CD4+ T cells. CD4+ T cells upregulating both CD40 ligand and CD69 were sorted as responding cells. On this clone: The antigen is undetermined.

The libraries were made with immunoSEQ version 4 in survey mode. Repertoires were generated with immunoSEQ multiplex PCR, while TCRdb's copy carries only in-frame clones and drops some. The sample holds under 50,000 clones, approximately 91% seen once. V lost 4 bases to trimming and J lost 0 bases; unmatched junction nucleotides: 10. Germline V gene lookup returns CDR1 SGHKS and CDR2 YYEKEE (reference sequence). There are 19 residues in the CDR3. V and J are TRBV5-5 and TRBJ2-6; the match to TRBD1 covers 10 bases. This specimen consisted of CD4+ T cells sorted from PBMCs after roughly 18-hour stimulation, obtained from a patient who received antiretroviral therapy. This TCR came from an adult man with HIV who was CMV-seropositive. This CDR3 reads CASSPRQGARSSGANVLTF. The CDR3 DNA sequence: TGTGCCAGCAGCCCCAGACAGGGGGCAAGGAGCTCTGGGGCCAACGTCCTGACTTTC.